The sequence of this T cell receptor beta chain was determined in a study of sequential checkpoint blockade in melanoma. Measured with immunoSEQ multiplex PCR; TCRdb has only the in-frame clones, and not every one. Of tens of thousands of clones in the sample, 80% to 90% are singletons; the top ten hold roughly an eighth. Treatment meaning: randomized to nivolumab then ipilimumab (arm A) or the reverse (arm B). Sorted cells were live CD3+CD8+, lacking CD19 and CD56, from PBMCs. Germline CDR1 SQVTM, CDR2 ANQGSEA. The CDR3 runs 11 residues. Trimming shortened V by 5 bases and J by 3 bases, and 7 bases separated the two germline ends.

The specimen was CD8+ T cells sorted from blood (inferred from file names), collected from a patient given nivolumab and ipilimumab in sequence. The TCR sequence derives from a human donor with melanoma. V gene TRBV29-1 combines with J gene TRBJ1-1; D is unresolved. This CDR3 reads CSVPGYTEAFF. CDR3 DNA sequence: TGCAGCGTTCCGGGTTACACTGAAGCTTTCTTT.